The clone carrying this TCR beta chain was seen only a few times. The data are from a study of blood T cells in healthy people across ages. Per the germline V gene, CDR1 is SQVTM and CDR2 is ANQGSEA. The CDR3 covers 15 residues. V lost 3 bases and J lost 11; bases outside the gene matches: 18. The use of a sample-barcoded 5' primer and a J-beta primer mix characterized a second PCR of roughly 6 to 11 cycles. Every cDNA molecule carried a tag from a template-switch adaptor bearing 12 random nucleotides. TCRdb re-called the 5' RACE reads through MiXCR, storing one row per CDR3 protein. Here the sample spans about 800,000 distinct CDR3 sequences, 25% being singletons. The data also belong to a second study, concerning T cells of mothers and their children. According to that study: The authors identified no persistent microchimeric T cell clones.

The clonotype comes from a boy aged 10-17 years in good health. The chain links TRBV29-1 to TRBJ2-5; TRBD1 agrees at 7 bases. The sequenced sample consisted of blood. DNA of the CDR3: TGCAGCGTTGAGGGCCTAAGACAGGGAGTCTGGGAGCAGTACTTC. Protein sequence: CSVEGLRQGVWEQYF.